Shown below are 8 T cell receptor beta chains from a single sample sequenced in a study of identical twins. MiXCR, run by TCRdb on the 5' RACE reads, gives a single entry per CDR3 protein. The sample gives some 1,600,000 distinct CDR3 sequences, about 31% of which show up once; more than 0.25% is in the top ten. Sequencing was carried out using cord blood. The receptors here all came from a newborn girl in good health.

There are many counts of this clonotype. The chain joins TRBV28 to TRBJ2-5; D ambiguous. Germline V gives CDR1 MDHEN, CDR2 SYDVKM. The V and J ends lost 5 bases and 4 bases respectively, with 2 bases between them. The CDR3 runs 10 residues. The CDR3 coding sequence is TGTGCCAGCAGTACAGAGACCCAGTACTTC. It is translated as CASSTETQYF.

This clonotype has a handful of counts. V and J are TRBV20-1 and TRBJ2-5, with 7 bases matching TRBD2. CDR3 size: 14 residues. Trimming at V came to 0 bases and at J to 5 bases, leaving 6 bases not matched to a gene. Germline-derived CDR1 and CDR2 are DFQATT and SNEGSKA (reference sequence). In DNA, the CDR3 is TGCAGTGCTAGAGATGCCACCGGGGGGGAGACCCAGTACTTC. As protein: CSARDATGGETQYF.

This chain joins TRBV20-1 and TRBJ2-5; TRBD2 is a possible D gene (6 bases). This CDR3 has 16 amino acids. The V end was cut by 0 bases, the J end by 5 bases, with 19 bases between. CDR1 and CDR2 from the germline V gene are DFQATT and SNEGSKA (reference sequence). CDR3 residues: CSARDRPPTSWETQYF. In DNA, the CDR3 is TGCAGTGCTAGAGATCGTCCTCCAACTAGCTGGGAGACCCAGTACTTC.

The genes are TRBV27 and TRBJ2-7; TRBD1 matches 7 bases. With 5 bases clipped from V and 2 bases from J, the junction kept 15 bases outside the gene matches. The germline gives CDR1 MNHEY, CDR2 SMNVEV (reference sequence). The CDR3 totals 17 residues. The CDR3 loop reads CASSPNGPRDRAYEQYF. The CDR3 bases are TGTGCCAGCAGTCCAAATGGCCCCCGGGACAGAGCCTACGAGCAGTACTTC.

V gene TRBV12-3 or TRBV12-4 combines with J gene TRBJ1-1; TRBD1 might be the D (6 bases). The ends were cut back, 3 bases at V and 7 bases at J, with 12 bases in the middle. This CDR3 has 13 amino acids. The CDR3 here is CASSFRGASEAFF. In DNA, the CDR3 is TGTGCCAGCAGTTTTCGGGGGGCGAGTGAAGCTTTCTTT.

The rearrangement joins TRBV20-1 to TRBJ2-1; a weak D match, TRBD2 (5 bases). The CDR3 extends over 14 amino acids. The V and J ends lost 6 bases and 7 bases respectively, with 19 bases between them. Germline CDR1 reads DFQATT; CDR2 reads SNEGSKA (reference sequence). The CDR3 sequence: CSALQAGAHNEQFF. CDR3 DNA sequence: TGCAGTGCCCTCCAGGCGGGTGCGCATAATGAGCAGTTCTTC.

This clonotype was counted only a few times. The chain is built from TRBV5-1 and TRBJ2-7, with TRBD2 matching over 13 bases. The V gene's germline CDR1 is SGHRS and CDR2 YFSETQ. There are 20 residues in the CDR3. V lost 3 bases and J lost 2; bases outside the gene matches: 17. For the CDR3, the DNA is TGCGCCAGCAGCTCAACCCCTTATGGGACTAGCGGGGATGGGACCTACGAGCAGTACTTC. Its protein is CASSSTPYGTSGDGTYEQYF.

This rearrangement joins TRBV4-2 to TRBJ2-3; 8 bases match TRBD2. This CDR3 contains 16 residues. Trimming cost V 3 bases and J 3 bases; bases outside gene matches: 8. Germline CDR1 LGHNA, CDR2 YNFKEQ. The CDR3, as DNA: TGTGCCAGCAGCCAGGGGATGGAGCGGGGGACAGATACGCAGTATTTT. The encoded protein is CASSQGMERGTDTQYF.